Listed below are T cell receptor beta chains from one sample, sequenced in a study of shared T cell receptors in the human thymus. TCRdb keeps only in-frame clones here, not all; method: immunoSEQ multiplex PCR. The sample has a few hundred thousand clones; over 90% are singletons. Specimen: thymocytes. These receptors all stem from a human donor. Each CDR3 is given with its conserved first and last residue. The order of the fields is clone size, V gene, J gene, D gene, CDR3 DNA, CDR3 protein. The D gene is left open where the match is weak. The listing skips clone size in some rows; elsewhere it reads once, few, many or a size class.

size: NA; V: TRBV27; J: TRBJ2-7; D: NA; DNA: TGTGCCAGCAGGGCTGACAGACCTTCCTACGAGCAGTACTTC; CDR3: CASRADRPSYEQYF
size: NA; V: TRBV28; J: TRBJ1-5; D: NA; DNA: TGTGCCAGCAGTTTTTTCGTGGGCCGAGGGAGCAATCAGCCCCAGCATTTT; CDR3: CASSFFVGRGSNQPQHF
size: NA; V: TRBV7-2; J: TRBJ2-7; D: NA; DNA: TGTGCCAGCAGTCGCACAGGGTTGGGGGAGCAGTACTTC; CDR3: CASSRTGLGEQYF
size: once; V: TRBV7-2; J: TRBJ1-2; D: TRBD1; DNA: TGTGCCAGCAGCTTCCGACCGGGACAGAAAAACTATGGCTACACCTTC; CDR3: CASSFRPGQKNYGYTF
size: NA; V: TRBV28; J: TRBJ1-1; D: NA; DNA: TGTGCCAGCAGTTTGGTCCCAACGAGGGGCACTGAAGCTTTCTTT; CDR3: CASSLVPTRGTEAFF
size: NA; V: TRBV7-9; J: TRBJ2-1; D: NA; DNA: TGTGCCAGCAGCCCCCCGGACCGGAGCACCTACAATGAGCAGTTCTTC; CDR3: CASSPPDRSTYNEQFF
size: NA; V: TRBV6-4; J: TRBJ2-7; D: TRBD2; DNA: TGTGCCAGCAGTGATAGGACTAGCGGGATTGTTTCTCGGGAGCAGTACTTC; CDR3: CASSDRTSGIVSREQYF
size: NA; V: TRBV28; J: TRBJ2-3; D: NA; DNA: TGTGCCAGCAGTTACACCGCTAAGAGCGGCACAGATACGCAGTATTTT; CDR3: CASSYTAKSGTDTQYF
size: NA; V: TRBV28; J: TRBJ2-3; D: NA; DNA: TGTGCCAGCAGTCACGAACAGGGGGCGGGGGGAGATACGCAGTATTTT; CDR3: CASSHEQGAGGDTQYF
size: NA; V: TRBV7-9; J: TRBJ2-5; D: TRBD1; DNA: TGTGCCAGCAGCTTATTGAGGGGGCTCAGGGAGACCCAGTACTTC; CDR3: CASSLLRGLRETQYF
size: NA; V: TRBV12-5; J: TRBJ1-1; D: NA; DNA: TGTGCTAGTGGTTTCCCAAAAGGGAACACTGAAGCTTTCTTT; CDR3: CASGFPKGNTEAFF